These 11 T cell receptor beta chains were all obtained from the same sample, sequenced in a study of T cell responses to AZD1222 COVID-19 vaccine. Profiled with immunoSEQ multiplex PCR; TCRdb holds only in-frame clones, not every one. The table has about 100,000 clones, 80% to 95% seen once. The sequences come from peripheral blood, collected on day 0 of AZD1222 vaccination. The receptors here all came from an adult in good health.

V gene TRBV3-1 (or the pseudogene TRBV3-2) combines with J gene TRBJ1-6, with D uncertain. The CDR3 is made up of 13 amino acids. V was pared by 1 base and J by 8 bases, with 6 bases between. The V gene's germline CDR1 is LGHDT and CDR2 YNNKEL (reference sequence). Written as DNA, the CDR3 is TGTGCCAGCAGCCAAGTCAGCGATTCACCCCTCCACTTT. It codes for CASSQVSDSPLHF.

This rearrangement joins TRBV7-3 to TRBJ2-2, with D maybe TRBD1 (5 bases). CDR3 size: 16 residues. Looked up from germline, CDR1 is SGHTA and CDR2 is FQGTGA. The germline V and J ends were trimmed by 1 base and 8 bases, with 17 bases remaining between them. In nucleotides, the CDR3 is TGTGCCAGCAGCTTAATCCAGGGCAAATTTTCGGGGGAGCTGTTTTTT. Translation: CASSLIQGKFSGELFF. Looking up the rest from reference TRBV7-3 and TRBJ2-2 gives the full variable domain: GAGVSQTPSNKVTEKGKYVELRCDPISGHTALYWYRQSLGQGPEFLIYFQGTGAADDSGLPNDRFFAVRPEGSVSTLKIQRTERGDSAVYLCASSLIQGKFSGELFFGEGSRLTVL.

The V and J genes are TRBV24-1 and TRBJ2-1; TRBD1 or TRBD2 may be the D gene (5 bases each). The germline V gene has CDR1 KGHDR and CDR2 SFDVKD. Trimming pared 9 bases from V and 8 bases from J, leaving 16 bases between. The CDR3 totals 13 residues. The CDR3, as DNA: TGTGCCACCGGCACCGGGGCAAAGGATGAGCAGTTCTTC. Protein sequence: CATGTGAKDEQFF.

The V call is TRBV5-1, the J call TRBJ1-6; a possible D gene is TRBD1 (5 bases). Per germline, CDR1 SGHRS and CDR2 YFSETQ. This CDR3 is 19 amino acids long. The V end lost 2 bases, the J end lost 0 bases, and 18 bases lay between the germline ends. CDR3 region: CASSFFSSTDSSYNSPLHF. CDR3 DNA sequence: TGCGCCAGCAGCTTTTTCTCCTCCACTGACAGCTCCTATAATTCACCCCTCCACTTT.

The V and J genes are TRBV27 and TRBJ2-3; tentatively, D is TRBD1 or TRBD2 (5 bases each). Per the germline V gene, CDR1 is MNHEY and CDR2 is SMNVEV (reference sequence). The CDR3 is 15 amino acids. Trimming removed 3 bases from V and 2 bases from J, with 12 bases in between. Here the CDR3 DNA reads TGTGCCAGCAGTTTGTCGTGGGACCCCACAGATACGCAGTATTTT. Translated, it gives CASSLSWDPTDTQYF.

V usage is TRBV19 and J usage is TRBJ1-6; no clear D gene. Germline V gene lookup returns CDR1 LNHDA and CDR2 SQIVND (reference sequence). The V end was cut by 2 bases, the J end by 8 bases, with 13 bases between. This CDR3 is built from 15 residues. CDR3 DNA: TGTGCCAGTAGTATAATCGGAAACAAGCATTCACCCCTCCACTTT. Translation gives CASSIIGNKHSPLHF.

V usage is TRBV20-1 and J usage is TRBJ2-1; 10 nucleotides match TRBD2. Germline V gene data show CDR1 as DFQATT and CDR2 as SNEGSKA (reference sequence). V was pared by 3 bases and J by 8 bases, with 16 bases of the junction left unmatched. The CDR3 extends over 17 amino acids. The CDR3 sequence is CSASGLAGVGTTHEQFF. In nucleotides, the CDR3 is TGCAGTGCTAGTGGGCTAGCGGGAGTTGGGACGACCCATGAGCAGTTCTTC.

The rearrangement links TRBV7-9 to TRBJ1-6, with D unclear. The germline V gene has CDR1 SEHNR and CDR2 FQNEAQ (reference sequence). Trimming took 5 bases from V and 9 from J, leaving 17 bases between them. The CDR3 extends over 15 amino acids. The CDR3: CASSDDLGKGSPLHF. CDR3 nucleotides: TGTGCCAGCAGCGACGATCTAGGGAAGGGTTCACCCCTCCACTTT.

The chain links TRBV4-1 to TRBJ2-3; D is ambiguous. Germline CDR1 MGHRA, CDR2 YSYEKL. Trimming took 0 bases from V and 2 from J, leaving 12 bases between them. The CDR3 totals 16 residues. DNA for the CDR3: TGCGCCAGCAGCCAAGATCGCACCAACCCCACAGATACGCAGTATTTT. It yields the protein CASSQDRTNPTDTQYF.

The V and J genes are TRBV7-9 and TRBJ2-7, with 7 nucleotides matching TRBD2. V lost 2 bases to trimming and J lost 3 bases; unmatched junction nucleotides: 19. Germline CDR1 and CDR2: SEHNR and FQNEAQ (reference sequence). The CDR3 totals 19 residues. The CDR3 protein is CASSLIRGLAVPTVYEQYF. For the CDR3, the DNA is TGTGCCAGCAGCTTAATTAGAGGGCTAGCGGTCCCGACGGTCTACGAGCAGTACTTC.

The chain combines TRBV9 with TRBJ2-1; D call uncertain. Per germline, CDR1 SGDLS and CDR2 YYNGEE. This CDR3 has 16 amino acids. Trimming removed 0 bases from V and 2 bases from J, with 12 bases in between. CDR3 amino acids: CASSVDSSPTYNEQFF. CDR3 coding DNA: TGTGCCAGCAGCGTAGATAGCTCACCGACCTACAATGAGCAGTTCTTC.